One and the same sample provided the 12 T cell receptor beta chains below, sequenced in a study of T-cell reconstitution after alpha-beta-depleted transplantation in children. Unique molecular identifiers were used to barcode this TCRbeta library. TCRdb re-called the PCR reads with MiXCR, one entry per CDR3 protein. The table lists some 200,000 distinct CDR3 sequences, under 8.5% of them singletons. The sample here was PBMCs, mostly from graft donor cells, taken 360 days after TCRalphabeta/CD19-depleted stem cell transplant. The receptors derive from a male patient aged 2-15 years who had a stem cell transplant for acute myeloid leukemia, so the T cells may come from the graft donor.

The chain uses TRBV20-1 and TRBJ2-1; 15 bases agree with TRBD2. Germline CDR1 DFQATT, CDR2 SNEGSKA (reference sequence). This CDR3 contains 14 residues. V lost 5 bases and J lost 10; bases outside the gene matches: 6. The CDR3, as DNA: TGCAGTGCTCACCGGACTAGCGGGGGGGCCGAGCAGTTCTTC. Translated, it gives CSAHRTSGGAEQFF.

This clonotype has just a few counts. The chain combines TRBV12-3 or TRBV12-4 with TRBJ2-5; 9 bases align to TRBD2. The CDR3 has 14 amino acids. With V trimmed by 4 bases and J by 4 bases, 4 bases remained unmatched. CDR3 sequence (DNA): TGTGCCAGCAGTTCAGCGGGGGGAATAGAGACCCAGTACTTC. Translation gives CASSSAGGIETQYF.

In DNA form, the CDR3 reads TGTGCCATAAGGGGCCCCCAAGAGACCCAGTACTTC. Residues: CAIRGPQETQYF. The chain employs TRBV10-3 and TRBJ2-5; weak D call: TRBD1 (5 bases). The germline V gene encodes CDR1 ENHRY and CDR2 SYGVKD. CDR3 length: 12 amino acids. V gave up 9 bases and J gave up 1 base, with 9 bases separating them.

The DNA of the CDR3 is TGTGCCATCCCCGCTTCGTTGGACACTCACCTTGGGGGCTACACCTTC. Amino acid sequence: CAIPASLDTHLGGYTF. The J gene is TRBJ1-2, the V gene TRBV10-3; D perhaps matches TRBD1 (5 bases). Germline-derived CDR1 and CDR2 are ENHRY and SYGVKD. V lost 8 bases, J lost 8 bases, and 27 bases lay in between. The CDR3 consists of 16 residues.

This sequence joins TRBV20-1 and TRBJ2-3; the match to TRBD2 covers 11 bases. The germline V gene has CDR1 DFQATT and CDR2 SNEGSKA (reference sequence). This CDR3 is built from 13 residues. With V trimmed by 5 bases and J by 4 bases, 2 bases remained unmatched. CDR3 DNA: TGCAGTGCTCCGGGACTAGCGGCAGATACGCAGTATTTT. It codes for CSAPGLAADTQYF.

The sample holds many counts of this clonotype. V gene TRBV29-1 combines with J gene TRBJ2-6; D is ambiguous. Germline V gives CDR1 SQVTM, CDR2 ANQGSEA. The V gene lost 7 bases and the J gene lost 0 bases, with 13 bases spanning the gap. This CDR3 comprises 15 residues. In nucleotides, the CDR3 is TGCAGCGCCCGGGTGAAAGTCTCTGGGGCCAACGTCCTGACTTTC. Its translation: CSARVKVSGANVLTF.

This clonotype was recorded at least ten times. The chain couples TRBV5-1 to TRBJ2-7; TRBD1 matches at 8 bases. The CDR3 is 13 amino acids. The V segment lost 3 bases and the J segment 5 bases; nucleotides outside the gene matches: 4. Germline CDR1 reads SGHRS; CDR2 reads YFSETQ. This chain's CDR3 is CASSSRQGNEQYF. DNA for the CDR3: TGCGCCAGCAGCTCCAGACAGGGGAACGAGCAGTACTTC.

This clonotype was seen repeatedly, ten times or more. The chain joins TRBV12-3 or TRBV12-4 to TRBJ1-2; TRBD1 might be the D (5 bases). V was shortened by 4 bases and J by 5 bases, with 14 bases between the two germline ends. This CDR3 spans 14 amino acids. The CDR3 DNA reads TGTGCCAGCAGTTCGACAGAGTATGGGTATGGCTACACCTTC. It translates to CASSSTEYGYGYTF.

This clonotype was detected only a few times. This sequence joins TRBV10-3 and TRBJ2-2; TRBD2 aligns across 14 bases. The CDR3 loop spans 17 amino acids. Trimming took 6 bases from V and 6 from J; bases not matched to a gene: 9. Germline V gives CDR1 ENHRY, CDR2 SYGVKD. CDR3 DNA: TGTGCCATCAGCCAGACTAGCGGGGGGGCGATGGCCGGGGAGCTGTTTTTT. Its translation: CAISQTSGGAMAGELFF.

The chain combines TRBV29-1 with TRBJ2-7; 9 nucleotides match TRBD1. Germline V gene data show CDR1 as SQVTM and CDR2 as ANQGSEA. Trimming at V came to 5 bases and at J to 5 bases, leaving 7 bases not matched to a gene. The CDR3 consists of 13 residues. The CDR3 sequence: CSVTQGALHEQYF. The CDR3 nucleotides are TGCAGCGTTACACAGGGGGCCCTCCACGAGCAGTACTTC.

This clonotype has only a few counts. The CDR3 spells CASSADRLVGVGELFF. The CDR3 region has the DNA TGTGCCAGCAGCGCCGATCGTCTAGTGGGAGTCGGGGAGCTGTTTTTT. The chain uses TRBV9 and TRBJ2-2, with D possibly TRBD2 on 5 matching bases. The CDR3 is 16 amino acids. Trimming removed 3 bases from V and 7 bases from J, with 19 bases in between. In germline, CDR1 is SGDLS, CDR2 YYNGEE.

In this sample, this clonotype turned up a few times. CDR3 DNA sequence: TGTGCCAGCAGCTTAGCTAGCGGGGCCTACGAGCAGTACTTC. It codes for CASSLASGAYEQYF. The rearrangement uses TRBV11-1 and TRBJ2-7; 8 bases line up with TRBD2. CDR3 length equals 14 residues. Germline loops: CDR1 SGHAT, CDR2 FQDESV (reference sequence). V lost 0 bases and J lost 2; bases outside the gene matches: 0. Complete variable domain (other parts from reference TRBV11-1 and TRBJ2-7): EAEVAQSPRYKITEKSQAVAFWCDPISGHATLYWYRQILGQGPELLVQFQDESVVDDSQLPKDRFSAERLKGVDSTLKIQPAELGDSAMYLCASSLASGAYEQYFGPGTRLTVT.